Ten or more counts support the clone carrying this TCR beta chain. The entry originates in a study of early T cells in non-severe SARS-CoV-2 infection. MiXCR, run by TCRdb on the 5' RACE reads, gives a single entry per CDR3 protein. This sample has fewer than 80,000 distinct CDR3 sequences, with less than 15% found just once. In germline, CDR1 is GTSNPN, CDR2 SVGIG (reference sequence). This CDR3 contains 12 residues. Trimming removed 5 bases from V and 10 bases from J, with 17 bases in between. The sample consisted of whole blood. The V and J genes are TRBV30 and TRBJ1-1, with D maybe TRBD1 (5 bases). The source of this sequence is an adult who was a healthcare worker with PCR-confirmed SARS-CoV-2 infection or an uninfected control (not recorded which). The CDR3 DNA reads as TGTGCCTGGGCCGGGTCGGGGACCGGAGCTTTCTTT. Amino acid sequence: CAWAGSGTGAFF.